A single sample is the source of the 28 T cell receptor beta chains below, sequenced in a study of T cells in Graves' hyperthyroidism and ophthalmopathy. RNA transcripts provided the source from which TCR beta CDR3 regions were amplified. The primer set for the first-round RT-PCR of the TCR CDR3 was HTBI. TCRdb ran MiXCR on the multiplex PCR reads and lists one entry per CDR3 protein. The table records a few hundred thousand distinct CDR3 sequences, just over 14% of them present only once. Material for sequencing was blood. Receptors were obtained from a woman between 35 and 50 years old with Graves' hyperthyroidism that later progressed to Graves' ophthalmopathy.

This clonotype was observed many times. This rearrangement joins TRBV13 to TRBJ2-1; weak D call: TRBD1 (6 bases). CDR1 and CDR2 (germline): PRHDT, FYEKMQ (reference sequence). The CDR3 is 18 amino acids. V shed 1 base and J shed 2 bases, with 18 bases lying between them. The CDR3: CASSLARWGLKTYNEQFF. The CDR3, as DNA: TGTGCCAGCAGCTTAGCGCGCTGGGGGCTTAAGACCTACAATGAGCAGTTCTTC.

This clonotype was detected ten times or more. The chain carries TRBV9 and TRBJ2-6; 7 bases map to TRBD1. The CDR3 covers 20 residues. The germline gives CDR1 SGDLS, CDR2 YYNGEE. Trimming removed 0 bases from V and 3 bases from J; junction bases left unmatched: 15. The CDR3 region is CASSVEGQPRRGVGANVLTF. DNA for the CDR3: TGTGCCAGCAGCGTAGAGGGACAGCCGAGACGAGGGGTTGGGGCCAACGTCCTGACTTTC.

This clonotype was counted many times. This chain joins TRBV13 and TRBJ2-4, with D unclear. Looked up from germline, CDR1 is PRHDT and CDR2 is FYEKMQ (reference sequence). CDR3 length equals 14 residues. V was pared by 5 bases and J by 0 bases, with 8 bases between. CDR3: CASSPGTAKNIQYF. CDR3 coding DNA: TGTGCCAGCAGCCCCGGTACAGCCAAAAACATTCAGTACTTC.

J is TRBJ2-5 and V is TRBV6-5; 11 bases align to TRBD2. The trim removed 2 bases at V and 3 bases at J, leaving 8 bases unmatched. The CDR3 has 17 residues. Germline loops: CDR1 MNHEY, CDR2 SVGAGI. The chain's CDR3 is CASSYRSPGLAEETQYF. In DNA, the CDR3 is TGTGCCAGCAGTTACCGAAGTCCGGGACTAGCGGAAGAGACCCAGTACTTC.

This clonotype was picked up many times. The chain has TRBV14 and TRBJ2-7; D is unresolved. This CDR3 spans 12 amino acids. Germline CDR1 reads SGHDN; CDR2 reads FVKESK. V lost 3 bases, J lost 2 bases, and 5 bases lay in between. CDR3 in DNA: TGTGCCAGCAGCCATACCACCTACGAGCAGTACTTC. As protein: CASSHTTYEQYF.

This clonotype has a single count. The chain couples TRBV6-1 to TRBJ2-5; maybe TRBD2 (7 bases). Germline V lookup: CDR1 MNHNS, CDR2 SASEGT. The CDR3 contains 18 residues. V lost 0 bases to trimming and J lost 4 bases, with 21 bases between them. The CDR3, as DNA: TGTGCCAGCAGTGAAGCTGGGAGGGGGACCGGGACTCGAGAGACCCAGTACTTC. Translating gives CASSEAGRGTGTRETQYF.

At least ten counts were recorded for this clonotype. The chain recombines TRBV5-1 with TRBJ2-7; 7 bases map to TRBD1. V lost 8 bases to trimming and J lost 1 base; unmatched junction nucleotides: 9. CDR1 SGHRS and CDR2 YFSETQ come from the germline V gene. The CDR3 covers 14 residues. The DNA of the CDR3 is TGCGCCAGTAAACCAGGGGGAAGTTCCTACGAGCAGTACTTC. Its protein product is CASKPGGSSYEQYF.

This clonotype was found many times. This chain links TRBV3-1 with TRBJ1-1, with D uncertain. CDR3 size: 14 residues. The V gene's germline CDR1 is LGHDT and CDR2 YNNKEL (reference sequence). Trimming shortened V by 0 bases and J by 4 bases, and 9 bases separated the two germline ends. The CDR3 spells CASSQESGSTEAFF. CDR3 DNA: TGTGCCAGCAGCCAAGAATCGGGAAGCACTGAAGCTTTCTTT.

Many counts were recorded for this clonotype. For the CDR3, the DNA is TGTGCCAGCAGGGGAAGGGCGGGGAGGACAGATACGCAGTATTTT. This codes for CASRGRAGRTDTQYF. This chain connects TRBV28 to TRBJ2-3, with a tentative D call TRBD2 (6 bases). V gave up 6 bases and J gave up 3 bases, with 16 bases separating them. The CDR3 extends over 15 amino acids. Per the germline V gene, CDR1 is MDHEN and CDR2 is SYDVKM.

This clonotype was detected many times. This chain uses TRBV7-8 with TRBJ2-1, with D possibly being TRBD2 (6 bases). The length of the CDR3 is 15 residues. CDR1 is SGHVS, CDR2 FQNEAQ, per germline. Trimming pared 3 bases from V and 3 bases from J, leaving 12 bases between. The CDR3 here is CASSFRTSFYNEQFF. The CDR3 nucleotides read TGTGCCAGCAGCTTTCGTACTAGCTTCTACAATGAGCAGTTCTTC.

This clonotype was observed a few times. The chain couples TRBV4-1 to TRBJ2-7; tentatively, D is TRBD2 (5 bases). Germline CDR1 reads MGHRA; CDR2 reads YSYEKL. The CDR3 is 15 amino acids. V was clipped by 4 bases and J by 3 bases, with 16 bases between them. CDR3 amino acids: CASSRASQGNYEQYF. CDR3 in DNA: TGCGCCAGCAGCCGGGCTAGCCAAGGAAACTACGAGCAGTACTTC.

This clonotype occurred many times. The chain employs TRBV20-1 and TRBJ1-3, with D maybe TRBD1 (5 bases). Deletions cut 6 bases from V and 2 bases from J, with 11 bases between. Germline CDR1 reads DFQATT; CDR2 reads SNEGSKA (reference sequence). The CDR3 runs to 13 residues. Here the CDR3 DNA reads TGCAGTGCCGCGCCGGGGGCTGGAAACACCATATATTTT. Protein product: CSAAPGAGNTIYF.

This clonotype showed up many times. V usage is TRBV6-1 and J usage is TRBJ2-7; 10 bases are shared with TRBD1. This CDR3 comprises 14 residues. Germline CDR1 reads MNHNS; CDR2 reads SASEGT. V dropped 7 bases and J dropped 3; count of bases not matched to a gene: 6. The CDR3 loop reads CASTPGTGVYEQYF. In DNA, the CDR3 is TGTGCCAGCACCCCCGGGACAGGGGTCTACGAGCAGTACTTC.

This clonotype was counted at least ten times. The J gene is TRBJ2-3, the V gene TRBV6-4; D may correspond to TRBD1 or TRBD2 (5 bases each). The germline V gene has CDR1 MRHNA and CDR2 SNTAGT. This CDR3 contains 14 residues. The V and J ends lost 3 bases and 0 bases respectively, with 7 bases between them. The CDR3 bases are TGTGCCAGCAGTGAGAGGGACAGCACAGATACGCAGTATTTT. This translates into CASSERDSTDTQYF.

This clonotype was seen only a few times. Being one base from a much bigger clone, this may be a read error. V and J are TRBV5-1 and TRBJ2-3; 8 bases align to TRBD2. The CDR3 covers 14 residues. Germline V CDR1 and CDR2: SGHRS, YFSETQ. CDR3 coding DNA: TGCGCCAGCAGCTTGGGGACTAGCACAGATACGCGGTATTTT. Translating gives CASSLGTSTDTRYF.

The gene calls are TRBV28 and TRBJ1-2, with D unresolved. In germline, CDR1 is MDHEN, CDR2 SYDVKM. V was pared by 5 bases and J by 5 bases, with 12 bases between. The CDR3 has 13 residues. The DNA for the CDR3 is TGTGCCAGCAGTCCCACGACGGTGTATGGCTACACCTTC. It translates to CASSPTTVYGYTF.

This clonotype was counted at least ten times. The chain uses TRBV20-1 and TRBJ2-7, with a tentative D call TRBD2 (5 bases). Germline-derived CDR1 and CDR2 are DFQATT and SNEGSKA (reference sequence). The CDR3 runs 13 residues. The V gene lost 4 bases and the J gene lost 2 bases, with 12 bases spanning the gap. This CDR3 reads CSATQADPYEQYF. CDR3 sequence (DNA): TGCAGTGCTACCCAAGCGGATCCCTACGAGCAGTACTTC.

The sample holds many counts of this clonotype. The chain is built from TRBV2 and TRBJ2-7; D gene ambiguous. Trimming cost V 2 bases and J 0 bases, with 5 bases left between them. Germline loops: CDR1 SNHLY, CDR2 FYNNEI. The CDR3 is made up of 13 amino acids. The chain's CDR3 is CASSENYSYEQYF. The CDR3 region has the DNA TGTGCCAGCAGTGAAAACTACTCCTACGAGCAGTACTTC.

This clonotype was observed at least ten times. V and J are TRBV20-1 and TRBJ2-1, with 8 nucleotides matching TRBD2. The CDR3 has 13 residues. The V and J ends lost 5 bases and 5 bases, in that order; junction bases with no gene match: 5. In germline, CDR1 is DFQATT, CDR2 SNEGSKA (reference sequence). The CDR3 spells CSAYLAGHNEQFF. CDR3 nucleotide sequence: TGCAGTGCTTACCTAGCGGGTCACAATGAGCAGTTCTTC.

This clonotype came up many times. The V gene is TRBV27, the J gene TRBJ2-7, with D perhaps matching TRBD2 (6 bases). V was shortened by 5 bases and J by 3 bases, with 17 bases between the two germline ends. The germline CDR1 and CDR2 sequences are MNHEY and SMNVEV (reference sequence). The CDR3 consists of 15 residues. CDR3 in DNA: TGTGCCAGCAGTCCATCGGGACTGGGAGTCTACGAGCAGTACTTC. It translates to CASSPSGLGVYEQYF.

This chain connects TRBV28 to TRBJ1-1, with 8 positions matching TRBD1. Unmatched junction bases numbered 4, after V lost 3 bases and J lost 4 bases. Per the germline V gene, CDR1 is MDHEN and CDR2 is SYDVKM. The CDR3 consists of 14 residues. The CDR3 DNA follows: TGTGCCAGCAGTTTCTGGGGACAGGCCACTGAAGCTTTCTTT. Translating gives CASSFWGQATEAFF.

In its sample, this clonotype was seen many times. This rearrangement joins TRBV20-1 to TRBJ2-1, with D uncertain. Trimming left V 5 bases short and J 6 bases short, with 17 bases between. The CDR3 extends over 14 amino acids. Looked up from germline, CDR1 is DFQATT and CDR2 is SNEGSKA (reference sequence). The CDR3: CSAPPQHVANEQFF. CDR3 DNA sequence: TGCAGTGCTCCCCCCCAGCACGTTGCCAATGAGCAGTTCTTC.

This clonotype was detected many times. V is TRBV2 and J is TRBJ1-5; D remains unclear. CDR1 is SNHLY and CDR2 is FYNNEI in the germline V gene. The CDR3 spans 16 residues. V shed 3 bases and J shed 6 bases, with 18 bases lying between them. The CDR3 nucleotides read TGTGCCAGCAGTGAGTTCTTTAAAGGCAGTGGTCAGCCCCAGCATTTT. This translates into CASSEFFKGSGQPQHF.

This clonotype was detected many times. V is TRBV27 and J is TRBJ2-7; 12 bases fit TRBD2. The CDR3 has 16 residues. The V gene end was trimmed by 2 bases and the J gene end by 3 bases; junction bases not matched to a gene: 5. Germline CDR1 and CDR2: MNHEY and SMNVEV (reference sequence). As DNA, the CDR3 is TGTGCCAGCAGTTTAGTCGGACTAGCGGGATTCTACGAGCAGTACTTC. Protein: CASSLVGLAGFYEQYF.

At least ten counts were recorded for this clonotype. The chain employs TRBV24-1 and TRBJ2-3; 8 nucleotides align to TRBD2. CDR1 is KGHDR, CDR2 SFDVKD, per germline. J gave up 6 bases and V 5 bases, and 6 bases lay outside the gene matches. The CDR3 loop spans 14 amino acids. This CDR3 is CATSADGRADTQYF. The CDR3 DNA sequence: TGTGCCACCAGTGCTGACGGGAGGGCGGATACGCAGTATTTT.

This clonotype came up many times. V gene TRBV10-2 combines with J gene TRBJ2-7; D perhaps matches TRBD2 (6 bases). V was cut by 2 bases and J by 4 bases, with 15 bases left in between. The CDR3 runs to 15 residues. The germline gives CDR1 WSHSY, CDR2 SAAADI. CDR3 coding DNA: TGCGCCAGCAGTGAGCCCGCGGCAGGGAGGTACGAGCAGTACTTC. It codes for CASSEPAAGRYEQYF.

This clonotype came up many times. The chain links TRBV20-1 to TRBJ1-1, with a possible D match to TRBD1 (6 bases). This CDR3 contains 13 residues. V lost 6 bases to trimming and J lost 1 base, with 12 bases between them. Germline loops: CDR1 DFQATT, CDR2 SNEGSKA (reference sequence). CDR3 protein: CSAAEGENTEAFF. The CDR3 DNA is TGCAGTGCCGCGGAGGGGGAGAACACTGAAGCTTTCTTT.

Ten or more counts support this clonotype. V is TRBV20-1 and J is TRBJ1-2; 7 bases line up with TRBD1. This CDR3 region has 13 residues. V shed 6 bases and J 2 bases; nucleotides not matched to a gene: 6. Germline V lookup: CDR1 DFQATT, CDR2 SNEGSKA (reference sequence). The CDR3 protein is CSAPEGANYGYTF. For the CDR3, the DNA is TGCAGTGCCCCTGAGGGGGCCAACTATGGCTACACCTTC.